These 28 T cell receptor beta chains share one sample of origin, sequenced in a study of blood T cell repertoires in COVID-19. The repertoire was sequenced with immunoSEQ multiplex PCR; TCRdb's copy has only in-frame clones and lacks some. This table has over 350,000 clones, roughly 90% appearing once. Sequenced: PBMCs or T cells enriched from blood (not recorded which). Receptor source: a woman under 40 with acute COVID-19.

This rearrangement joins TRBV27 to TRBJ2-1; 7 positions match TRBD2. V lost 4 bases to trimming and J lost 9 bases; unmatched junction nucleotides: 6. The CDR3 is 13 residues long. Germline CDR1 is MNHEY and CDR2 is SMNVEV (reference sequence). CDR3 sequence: CASSWAGRGEQFF. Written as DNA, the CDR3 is TGTGCCAGCAGTTGGGCAGGGAGGGGTGAGCAGTTCTTC.

CDR3 sequence reads: CASSGQFSPLHF. In DNA, the CDR3 is TGTGCCAGCAGCGGACAGTTTTCACCCCTCCACTTT. This rearrangement joins TRBV2 to TRBJ1-6; TRBD1 might be the D (6 bases). Germline V CDR1 and CDR2: SNHLY, FYNNEI. The V gene lost 6 bases and the J gene lost 9 bases, with 9 bases spanning the gap. The CDR3 totals 12 residues.

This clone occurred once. The CDR3 DNA reads as TGTGCCAGCAGCACAGTGGGACAGGCCTACGAGCAGTACTTC. It translates to CASSTVGQAYEQYF. The chain is built from TRBV5-6 and TRBJ2-7; 8 nucleotides line up with TRBD1. There are 14 residues in the CDR3. Germline V gene lookup returns CDR1 SGHDT and CDR2 YYEEEE. V shed 4 bases, J shed 2 bases, and the junction held 5 bases outside the gene matches.

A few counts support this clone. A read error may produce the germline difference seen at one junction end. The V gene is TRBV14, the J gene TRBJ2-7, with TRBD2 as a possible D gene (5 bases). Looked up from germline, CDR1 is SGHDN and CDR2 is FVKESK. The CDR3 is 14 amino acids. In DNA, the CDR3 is TGTGCCAGCAGCCATCTGGACCCGGGATTAGGTTTGGTCTTC. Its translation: CASSHLDPGLGLVF.

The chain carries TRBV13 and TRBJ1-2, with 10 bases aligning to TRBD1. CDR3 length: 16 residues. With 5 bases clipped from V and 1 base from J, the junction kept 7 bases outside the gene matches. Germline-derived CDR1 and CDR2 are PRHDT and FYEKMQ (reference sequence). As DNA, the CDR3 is TGTGCCAGCAGCGAGACAGGGGGCCGTTATAACTATGGCTACACCTTC. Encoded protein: CASSETGGRYNYGYTF.

CDR3 DNA: TGTGCCAGCAGCCTCCGGGTCTATGGCTACACCTTC. This encodes CASSLRVYGYTF. V is TRBV6-2 or TRBV6-3 and J is TRBJ1-2, with D unclear. V lost 6 bases to trimming and J lost 4 bases, with 9 bases between them. In germline, CDR1 is MNHEY, CDR2 SVGEGT. The CDR3 runs 12 residues.

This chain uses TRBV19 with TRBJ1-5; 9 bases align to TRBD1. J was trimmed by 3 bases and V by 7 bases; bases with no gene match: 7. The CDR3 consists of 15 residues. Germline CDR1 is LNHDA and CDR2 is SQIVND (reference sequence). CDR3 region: CASTRDRAINQPQHF. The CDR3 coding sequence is TGTGCCAGTACAAGGGACAGGGCAATCAATCAGCCCCAGCATTTT.

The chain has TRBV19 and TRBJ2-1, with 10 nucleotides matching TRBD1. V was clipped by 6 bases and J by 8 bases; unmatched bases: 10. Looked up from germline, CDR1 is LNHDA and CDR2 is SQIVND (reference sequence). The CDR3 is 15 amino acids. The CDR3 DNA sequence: TGTGCCAGTAGCCCGGACAGGGGGTGGTCAGATGAGCAGTTCTTC. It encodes CASSPDRGWSDEQFF.

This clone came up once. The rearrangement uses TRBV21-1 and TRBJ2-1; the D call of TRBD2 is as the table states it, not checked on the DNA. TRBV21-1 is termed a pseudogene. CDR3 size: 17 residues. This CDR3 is CASSKAGSSGGRNEQFF. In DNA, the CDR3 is TGTGCCAGCAGCAAAGCGGGTTCTAGCGGGGGGAGGAATGAGCAGTTCTTC.

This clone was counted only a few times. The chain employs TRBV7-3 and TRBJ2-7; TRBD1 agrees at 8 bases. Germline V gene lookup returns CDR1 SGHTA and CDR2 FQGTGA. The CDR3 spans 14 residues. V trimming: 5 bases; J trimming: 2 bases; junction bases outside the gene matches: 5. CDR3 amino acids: CASSPQGVPYEQYF. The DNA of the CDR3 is TGTGCCAGCAGCCCACAGGGGGTGCCCTACGAGCAGTACTTC.

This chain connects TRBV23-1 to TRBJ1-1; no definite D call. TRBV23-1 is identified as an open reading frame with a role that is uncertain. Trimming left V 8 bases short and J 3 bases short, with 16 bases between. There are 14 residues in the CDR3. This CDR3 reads CASPSNGGDTEAFF. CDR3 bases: TGCGCCAGCCCCTCAAATGGAGGCGACACTGAAGCTTTCTTT.

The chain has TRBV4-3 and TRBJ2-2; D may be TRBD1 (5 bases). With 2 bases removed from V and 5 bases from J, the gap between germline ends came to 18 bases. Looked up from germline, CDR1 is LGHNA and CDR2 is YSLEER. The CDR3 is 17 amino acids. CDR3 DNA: TGCGCCAGCAGCCAACCTCCCCATGGGGCGGTGACCGGGGAGCTGTTTTTT. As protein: CASSQPPHGAVTGELFF.

The CDR3 DNA follows: TGTGCCACCACCATTGGGAAGGGGAATGAGCAGTTCTTC. It specifies CATTIGKGNEQFF. V is TRBV15 and J is TRBJ2-1, with D possibly TRBD1 on 5 matching bases. Germline CDR1 LNHNV, CDR2 YYDKDF (reference sequence). CDR3 size: 13 residues. The V and J ends lost 7 bases and 7 bases respectively, with 14 bases between them.

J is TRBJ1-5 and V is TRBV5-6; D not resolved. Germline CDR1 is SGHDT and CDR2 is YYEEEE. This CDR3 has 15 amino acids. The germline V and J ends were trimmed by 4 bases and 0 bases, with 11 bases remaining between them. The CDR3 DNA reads TGTGCCAGCAGCGTGACACCCTATAGCAATCAGCCCCAGCATTTT. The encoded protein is CASSVTPYSNQPQHF.

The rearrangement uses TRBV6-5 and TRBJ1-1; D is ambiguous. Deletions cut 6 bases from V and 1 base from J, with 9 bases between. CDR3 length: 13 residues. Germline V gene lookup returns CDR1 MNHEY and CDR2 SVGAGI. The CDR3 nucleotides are TGTGCCAGCAGCTGGCCTGGGAACACTGAAGCTTTCTTT. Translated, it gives CASSWPGNTEAFF.

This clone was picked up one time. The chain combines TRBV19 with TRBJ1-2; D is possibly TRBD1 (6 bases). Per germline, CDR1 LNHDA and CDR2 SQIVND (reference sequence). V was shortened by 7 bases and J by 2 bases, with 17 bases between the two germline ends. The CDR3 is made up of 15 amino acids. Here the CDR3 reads CASITDRFQNYGYTF. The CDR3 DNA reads TGTGCCAGTATTACCGACAGGTTCCAGAACTATGGCTACACCTTC.

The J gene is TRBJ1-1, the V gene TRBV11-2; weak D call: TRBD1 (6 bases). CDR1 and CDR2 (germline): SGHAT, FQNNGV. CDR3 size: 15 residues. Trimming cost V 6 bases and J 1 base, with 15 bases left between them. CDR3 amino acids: CASRVQGWRNTEAFF. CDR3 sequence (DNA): TGTGCCAGCAGGGTCCAGGGGTGGAGGAACACTGAAGCTTTCTTT.

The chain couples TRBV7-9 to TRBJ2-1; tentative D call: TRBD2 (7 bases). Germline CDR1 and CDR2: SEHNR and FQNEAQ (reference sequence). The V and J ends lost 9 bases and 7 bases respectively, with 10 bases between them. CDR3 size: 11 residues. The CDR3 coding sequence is TGTGCCAGTGGGGGGGCGAATGAGCAGTTCTTC. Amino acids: CASGGANEQFF.

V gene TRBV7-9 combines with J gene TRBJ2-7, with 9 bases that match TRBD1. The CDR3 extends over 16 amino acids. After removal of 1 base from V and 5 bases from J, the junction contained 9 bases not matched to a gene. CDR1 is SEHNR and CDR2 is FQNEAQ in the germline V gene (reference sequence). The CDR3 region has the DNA TGTGCCAGCAGCTTAGGGGCCGGGACAGGGACCCACGAGCAGTACTTC. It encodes CASSLGAGTGTHEQYF.

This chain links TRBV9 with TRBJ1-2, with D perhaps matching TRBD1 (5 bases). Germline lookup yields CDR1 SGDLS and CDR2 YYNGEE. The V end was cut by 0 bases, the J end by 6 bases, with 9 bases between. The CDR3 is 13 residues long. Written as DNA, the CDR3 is TGTGCCAGCAGCGTAGTTTCAGGGCATGGCTACACCTTC. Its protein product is CASSVVSGHGYTF.

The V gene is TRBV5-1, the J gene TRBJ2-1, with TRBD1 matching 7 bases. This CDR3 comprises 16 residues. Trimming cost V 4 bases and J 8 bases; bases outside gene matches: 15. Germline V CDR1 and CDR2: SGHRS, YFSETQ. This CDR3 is CASSIPVDRASDEQFF. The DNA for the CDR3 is TGCGCCAGCAGCATACCCGTCGACAGGGCCAGTGATGAGCAGTTCTTC.

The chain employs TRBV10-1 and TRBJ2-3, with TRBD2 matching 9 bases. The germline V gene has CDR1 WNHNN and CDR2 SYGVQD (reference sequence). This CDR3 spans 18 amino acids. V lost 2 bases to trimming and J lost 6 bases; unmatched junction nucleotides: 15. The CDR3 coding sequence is TGCGCCAGCAGTGAGCTCCGGCGGGGCGGGGGGGCCTCGGATACGCAGTATTTT. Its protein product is CASSELRRGGGASDTQYF.

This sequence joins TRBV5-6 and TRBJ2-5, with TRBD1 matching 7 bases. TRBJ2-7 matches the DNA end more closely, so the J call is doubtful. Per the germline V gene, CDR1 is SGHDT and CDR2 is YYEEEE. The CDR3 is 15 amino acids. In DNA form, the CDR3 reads TGTGCCAGCAGCTTGTTCACAGGGGTTGGGTACGAGCAGTACTTC. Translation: CASSLFTGVGYEQYF.

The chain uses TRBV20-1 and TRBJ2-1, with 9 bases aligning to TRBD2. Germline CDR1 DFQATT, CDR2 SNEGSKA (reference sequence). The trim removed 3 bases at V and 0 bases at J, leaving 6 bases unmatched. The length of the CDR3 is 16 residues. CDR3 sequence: CSASERGASSYNEQFF. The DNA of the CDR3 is TGCAGTGCTAGTGAGCGGGGGGCGAGCTCCTACAATGAGCAGTTCTTC.

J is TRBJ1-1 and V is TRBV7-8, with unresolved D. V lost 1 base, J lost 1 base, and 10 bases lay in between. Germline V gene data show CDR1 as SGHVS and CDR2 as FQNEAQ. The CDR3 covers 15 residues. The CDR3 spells CASSLVRLRNTEAFF. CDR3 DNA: TGTGCCAGCAGCTTAGTAAGACTCAGGAACACTGAAGCTTTCTTT.

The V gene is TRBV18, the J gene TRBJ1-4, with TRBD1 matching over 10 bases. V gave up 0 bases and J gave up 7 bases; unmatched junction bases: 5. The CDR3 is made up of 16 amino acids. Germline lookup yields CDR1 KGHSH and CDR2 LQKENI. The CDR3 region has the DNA TGTGCCAGCTCACCACCCTCGCGGGACAGGGGTGAAAAACTGTTTTTT. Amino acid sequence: CASSPPSRDRGEKLFF. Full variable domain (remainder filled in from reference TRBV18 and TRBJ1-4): NAGVMQNPRHLVRRRGQEARLRCSPMKGHSHVYWYRQLPEEGLKFMVYLQKENIIDESGMPKERFSAEFPKEGPSILRIQQVVRGDSAAYFCASSPPSRDRGEKLFFGSGTQLSVL.

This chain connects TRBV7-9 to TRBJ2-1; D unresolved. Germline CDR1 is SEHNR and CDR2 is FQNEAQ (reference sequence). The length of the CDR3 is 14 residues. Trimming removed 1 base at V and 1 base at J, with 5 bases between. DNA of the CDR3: TGTGCCAGCAGCTTAGGTCAGTCCTACAATGAGCAGTTCTTC. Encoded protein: CASSLGQSYNEQFF.

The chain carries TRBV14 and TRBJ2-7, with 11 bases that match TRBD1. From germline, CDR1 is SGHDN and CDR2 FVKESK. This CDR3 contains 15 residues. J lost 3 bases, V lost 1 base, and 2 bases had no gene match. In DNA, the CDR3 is TGTGCCAGCAGCCAAGCCGGGACAGGGGGCTACGAGCAGTACTTC. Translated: CASSQAGTGGYEQYF. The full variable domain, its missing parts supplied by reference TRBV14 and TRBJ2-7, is EAGVTQFPSHSVIEKGQTVTLRCDPISGHDNLYWYRRVMGKEIKFLLHFVKESKQDESGMPNNRFLAERTGGTYSTLKVQPAELEDSGVYFCASSQAGTGGYEQYFGPGTRLTVT.